These T cell receptor beta chains were read from a single sample in a study of technical replicates of blood from several donors. The repertoire was sequenced with immunoSEQ multiplex PCR; TCRdb's copy has only in-frame clones and lacks some. This sample has 87,000 or so clones, with approximately 95% found just once. Sequencing was done on a sample of T cells isolated from PBMCs. The origin of the receptors is a human donor in good health. The CDR3 runs from the conserved cysteine through the conserved F or W. The order of the fields is clone size, J gene, V gene, D gene, CDR3 DNA, CDR3 protein. D genes are given only for firm matches. Expanded clones are given a class, and other clones once, few, many or no size at all.

clone size: -; J gene: TRBJ1-2; V gene: TRBV5-1; D gene: TRBD1; CDR3 DNA: TGCGCCAGCAGCTTCACAGGGGCGGACCTAAGATATGGCTACACCTTC; CDR3 protein: CASSFTGADLRYGYTF
clone size: -; J gene: TRBJ2-5; V gene: TRBV7-9; D gene: TRBD2; CDR3 DNA: TGTGCCAGCAGTATAGCGGGAGCGCAAGAGACCCAGTACTTC; CDR3 protein: CASSIAGAQETQYF
clone size: -; J gene: TRBJ1-1; V gene: TRBV30; D gene: TRBD1; CDR3 DNA: TGTGCCTGGAGTGTTTTTGTTGGTGAGAGGACAGGTTTGAACACTGAAGCTTTCTTT; CDR3 protein: CAWSVFVGERTGLNTEAFF
clone size: -; J gene: TRBJ1-1; V gene: TRBV27; D gene: TRBD1; CDR3 DNA: TGTGCCAGCAGTCCCCAGGGCAGGGGGCGGGAGAACACTGAAGCTTTCTTT; CDR3 protein: CASSPQGRGRENTEAFF
clone size: once; J gene: TRBJ1-4; V gene: TRBV7-2; D gene: -; CDR3 DNA: TGTGCCAGTAGCTTAAGCGCGAGCAATGAAAAACTGTTTTTT; CDR3 protein: CASSLSASNEKLFF
clone size: -; J gene: TRBJ2-1; V gene: TRBV9; D gene: -; CDR3 DNA: TGTGCCAGCAGCGTAGAAAGCCTCTCCTACAATGAGCAGTTCTTC; CDR3 protein: CASSVESLSYNEQFF
clone size: -; J gene: TRBJ1-2; V gene: TRBV9; D gene: -; CDR3 DNA: TGTGCCAGCAGCGGGACAGACGATATATTCTATGGCTACACCTTC; CDR3 protein: CASSGTDDIFYGYTF
clone size: -; J gene: TRBJ2-7; V gene: TRBV5-6; D gene: TRBD2; CDR3 DNA: TGTGCCATGCGAAGCGGGACCAGTTTCTACGAGCAGTACTTC; CDR3 protein: CAMRSGTSFYEQYF
clone size: -; J gene: TRBJ2-3; V gene: TRBV28; D gene: -; CDR3 DNA: TGTGCCAGCAGCCCACTAGCCTGGAGCACAGATACGCAGTATTTT; CDR3 protein: CASSPLAWSTDTQYF
clone size: -; J gene: TRBJ2-1; V gene: TRBV5-6; D gene: -; CDR3 DNA: TGTGCCAGCAGCTTGGCGAGTATTGAGCAGTTCTTC; CDR3 protein: CASSLASIEQFF
clone size: -; J gene: TRBJ2-7; V gene: TRBV7-9; D gene: -; CDR3 DNA: TGTGCCAGCAGCTTAGGCATAGGACACTACGAGCAGTACTTC; CDR3 protein: CASSLGIGHYEQYF
clone size: -; J gene: TRBJ1-2; V gene: TRBV19; D gene: -; CDR3 DNA: TGTGCCAGTAGTATAGAAGTTAGCTATGGCTACACCTTC; CDR3 protein: CASSIEVSYGYTF
clone size: -; J gene: TRBJ1-1; V gene: TRBV7-2; D gene: -; CDR3 DNA: TGTGCCAGCAGCTTAAGCATGAACACTGAAGCTTTCTTT; CDR3 protein: CASSLSMNTEAFF
clone size: once; J gene: TRBJ2-5; V gene: TRBV7-2; D gene: TRBD1; CDR3 DNA: TGTGCCAATATCCGGGACAGAGGGGAGACCCAGTACTTC; CDR3 protein: CANIRDRGETQYF
clone size: -; J gene: TRBJ2-1; V gene: TRBV6-1; D gene: -; CDR3 DNA: TGTGCCAGCAGTGGGTTTTTTGTGGACAACAATGAGCAGTTCTTC; CDR3 protein: CASSGFFVDNNEQFF
clone size: -; J gene: TRBJ2-2; V gene: TRBV6-4; D gene: -; CDR3 DNA: TGTGCCAGCAGACTGTCCGGGACCGGGGAGCTGTTTTTT; CDR3 protein: CASRLSGTGELFF
clone size: -; J gene: TRBJ2-2; V gene: TRBV2; D gene: -; CDR3 DNA: TGTGCCAGCAGTGAACGTCAGGGGCATTACACCGGGGAGCTGTTTTTT; CDR3 protein: CASSERQGHYTGELFF
clone size: -; J gene: TRBJ2-3; V gene: TRBV6-4; D gene: TRBD2; CDR3 DNA: TGTGCCAGCAGTGCCGGGACTAGCGGGCCAGATACGCAGTATTTT; CDR3 protein: CASSAGTSGPDTQYF
clone size: -; J gene: TRBJ2-5; V gene: TRBV7-3; D gene: TRBD2; CDR3 DNA: TGTGCCAGCAGCTTATATTCATCTAGCGGGGAAGAGACCCAGTACTTC; CDR3 protein: CASSLYSSSGEETQYF
clone size: once; J gene: TRBJ1-1; V gene: TRBV5-1; D gene: -; CDR3 DNA: TGCGCCAGCAGCTTGAGGACAGATATGAACACTGAAGCTTTCTTT; CDR3 protein: CASSLRTDMNTEAFF
clone size: -; J gene: TRBJ2-1; V gene: TRBV30; D gene: -; CDR3 DNA: TGTGCCTGGACTTCCAGCGCTTCCTACAATGAGCAGTTCTTC; CDR3 protein: CAWTSSASYNEQFF
clone size: once; J gene: TRBJ2-7; V gene: TRBV30; D gene: -; CDR3 DNA: TGTGCCTGGAGTGGCAGTCCCCAATCATCCTACGAGCAGTACTTC; CDR3 protein: CAWSGSPQSSYEQYF
clone size: -; J gene: TRBJ2-5; V gene: TRBV19; D gene: -; CDR3 DNA: TGTGCCAGTAGTACAAGCTCGACTAGTTGGGAGACCCAGTACTTC; CDR3 protein: CASSTSSTSWETQYF